Each of the 9 T cell receptor beta chains below was sequenced from the same sample in a study of human T cells and chemical hapten exposure. TCRdb fed the RACE reads into MiXCR, producing one record per CDR3 protein. Of about 120,000 distinct CDR3 sequences listed, roughly 13% are singletons. The sample's time point: patch test 1, 2 weeks after DPC sensitization. Treatment defined: therapeutic diphenylcyclopropenone sensitization with weekly scalp DPC. This material consisted of whole blood, taken in connection with sensitization to the hapten diphenylcyclopropenone (DPC). These TCRs come from a man aged 18 to 30 with alopecia areata. Some clones in this sample may be carry-over from other donors' samples.

This clonotype showed up many times. The chain carries TRBV6-2 or TRBV6-3 and TRBJ2-3, with D perhaps matching TRBD1 or TRBD2 (5 bases each). Trimming removed 4 bases at V and 0 bases at J, with 11 bases between. CDR3 length: 15 amino acids. Germline V gives CDR1 MNHEY, CDR2 SVGEGT. CDR3 in amino acids: CASSSGTSSTDTQYF. The CDR3 DNA follows: TGTGCCAGCAGTTCCGGGACGTCTAGCACAGATACGCAGTATTTT.

The chain carries TRBV10-2 and TRBJ1-1; the match to TRBD1 covers 10 bases. V lost 4 bases to trimming and J lost 0 bases; unmatched junction nucleotides: 8. Per the germline V gene, CDR1 is WSHSY and CDR2 is SAAADI. There are 17 residues in the CDR3. Here the CDR3 DNA reads TGCGCCAGCAGTGGCGGGACAGGGGACCCCATGAACACTGAAGCTTTCTTT. Protein sequence: CASSGGTGDPMNTEAFF.

V and J are TRBV11-2 and TRBJ2-7; 9 bases are a match to TRBD1. Germline lookup yields CDR1 SGHAT and CDR2 FQNNGV. Losses at the gene ends were 3 bases for V and 4 bases for J; bases not matched to a gene: 10. The CDR3 spans 16 residues. The CDR3: CASSFRDRVPNYEQYF. The CDR3 region has the DNA TGTGCCAGCAGCTTCCGGGACAGGGTTCCAAATTACGAGCAGTACTTC.

This clonotype was seen a handful of times. The chain has TRBV7-9 and TRBJ1-1; D is undetermined. CDR3 length equals 14 residues. V was pared by 5 bases and J by 2 bases, with 12 bases between. CDR1 is SEHNR and CDR2 is FQNEAQ in the germline V gene (reference sequence). As DNA, the CDR3 is TGTGCCAGCAGCAGGAGCCTCCTTAACACTGAAGCTTTCTTT. It specifies CASSRSLLNTEAFF.

The table lists this clonotype with a few counts. The chain has TRBV6-2 or TRBV6-3 and TRBJ2-7, with a weak D call TRBD1 (6 bases). The CDR3 loop spans 14 amino acids. Germline V CDR1 and CDR2: MNHEY, SVGEGT. V gave up 2 bases and J gave up 2 bases, with 10 bases separating them. The CDR3 is CASSYGAGAYEQYF. The CDR3 DNA reads as TGTGCCAGCAGTTACGGGGCAGGGGCCTACGAGCAGTACTTC.

The rearrangement links TRBV3-1 to TRBJ1-6, with 9 positions matching TRBD1. This CDR3 contains 18 residues. J was trimmed by 0 bases and V by 4 bases; bases with no gene match: 7. The V gene's germline CDR1 is LGHDT and CDR2 YNNKEL (reference sequence). The CDR3 DNA reads TGTGCCAGCAGCCGAGGGACAGGGATAAGCTCCTATAATTCACCCCTCCACTTT. It yields the protein CASSRGTGISSYNSPLHF.

This clonotype appeared a single time. The rearrangement uses TRBV11-3 and TRBJ2-5; possibly TRBD1 for D (6 bases). Germline CDR1 and CDR2: SGHNT and YENEEA. The ends were cut back, 0 bases at V and 0 bases at J, with 8 bases in the middle. CDR3 length: 15 amino acids. This chain's CDR3 is CASSLDRDNQETQYF. In DNA form, the CDR3 reads TGTGCCAGCAGCTTAGACCGGGACAACCAAGAGACCCAGTACTTC.

This clonotype was seen a few times. The V gene is TRBV18, the J gene TRBJ1-2, with unresolved D. The CDR3 runs 12 residues. V lost 3 bases and J lost 5, with 7 bases in between. The V gene's germline CDR1 is KGHSH and CDR2 LQKENI. CDR3: CASSPRGYGYTF. CDR3 bases: TGTGCCAGCTCACCGCGGGGTTATGGCTACACCTTC.

This clonotype was seen only a few times. The V and J genes are TRBV28 and TRBJ2-7; D might be TRBD1 (6 bases). The CDR3 extends over 15 amino acids. V lost 6 bases and J lost 6, with 21 bases in between. Germline V lookup: CDR1 MDHEN, CDR2 SYDVKM. The CDR3 DNA sequence: TGTGCCAGCAGCCAAGTCCCCACAGGGAGAGGCGAGCAGTACTTC. Its translation: CASSQVPTGRGEQYF.